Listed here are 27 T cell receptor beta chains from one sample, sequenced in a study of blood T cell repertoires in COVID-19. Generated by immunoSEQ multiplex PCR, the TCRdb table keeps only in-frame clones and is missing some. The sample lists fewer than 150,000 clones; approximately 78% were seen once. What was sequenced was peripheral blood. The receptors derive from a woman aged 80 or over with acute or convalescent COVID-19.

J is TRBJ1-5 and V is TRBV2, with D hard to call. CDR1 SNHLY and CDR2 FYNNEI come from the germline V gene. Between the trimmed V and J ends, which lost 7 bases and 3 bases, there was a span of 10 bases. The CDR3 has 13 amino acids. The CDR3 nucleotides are TGTGCCAGCAACCAGGTATCCAATCAGCCCCAGCATTTT. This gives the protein CASNQVSNQPQHF.

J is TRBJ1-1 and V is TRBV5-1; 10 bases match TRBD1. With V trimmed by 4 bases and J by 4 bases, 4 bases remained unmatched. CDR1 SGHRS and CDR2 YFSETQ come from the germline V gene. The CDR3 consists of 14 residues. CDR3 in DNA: TGCGCCAGCAGCAGGACAGGGGGTGGCACTGAAGCTTTCTTT. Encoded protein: CASSRTGGGTEAFF.

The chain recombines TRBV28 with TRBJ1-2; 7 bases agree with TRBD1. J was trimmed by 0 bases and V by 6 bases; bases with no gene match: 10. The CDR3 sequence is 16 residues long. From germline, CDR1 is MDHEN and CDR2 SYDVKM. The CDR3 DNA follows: TGTGCCAGCAGACCGGACAGGACGATAGCTAACTATGGCTACACCTTC. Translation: CASRPDRTIANYGYTF.

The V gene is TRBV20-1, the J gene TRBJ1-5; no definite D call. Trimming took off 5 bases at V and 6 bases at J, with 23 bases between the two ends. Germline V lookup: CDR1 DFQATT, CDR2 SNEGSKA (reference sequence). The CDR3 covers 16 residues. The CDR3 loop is CSAGGRGLLIGQPQHF. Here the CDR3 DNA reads TGCAGTGCTGGTGGTCGAGGGTTGTTAATCGGTCAGCCCCAGCATTTT.

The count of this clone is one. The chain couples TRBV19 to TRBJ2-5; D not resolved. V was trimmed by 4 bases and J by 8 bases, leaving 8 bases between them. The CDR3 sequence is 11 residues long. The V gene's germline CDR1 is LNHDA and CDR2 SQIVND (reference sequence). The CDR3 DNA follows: TGTGCCAGTAGTACGCCGACTACCCAGTACTTC. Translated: CASSTPTTQYF.

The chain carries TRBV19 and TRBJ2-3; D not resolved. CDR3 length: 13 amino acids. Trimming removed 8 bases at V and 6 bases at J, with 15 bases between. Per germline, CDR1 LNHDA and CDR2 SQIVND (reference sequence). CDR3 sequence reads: CASLVEPPDTQYF. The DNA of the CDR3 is TGTGCCAGTTTGGTAGAACCCCCGGATACGCAGTATTTT.

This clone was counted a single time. Here the CDR3 reads CASRRQNWDEKLFF. The CDR3 DNA sequence: TGTGCCAGCAGGAGACAGAACTGGGATGAAAAACTGTTTTTT. V usage is TRBV7-8 and J usage is TRBJ1-4; possibly TRBD1 for D (5 bases). V dropped 6 bases and J dropped 6 bases, with 14 bases sitting between them. CDR3 length equals 14 residues. The V gene's germline CDR1 is SGHVS and CDR2 FQNEAQ. Using reference TRBV7-8 and TRBJ1-4 for the parts outside the CDR3, the full variable domain is GAGVSQSPRYKVAKRGQDVALRCDPISGHVSLFWYQQALGQGPEFLTYFQNEAQLDKSGLPSDRFFAERPEGSVSTLKIQRTQQEDSAVYLCASRRQNWDEKLFFGSGTQLSVL.

CDR3 DNA: TGTGCCAGCCGTACAGCGAACACTGAAGCTTTCTTT. Translating gives CASRTANTEAFF. J is TRBJ1-1 and V is TRBV28, with unresolved D. Germline assignment: CDR1 MDHEN and CDR2 SYDVKM. The V and J ends lost 8 bases and 1 base respectively, with 8 bases between them. The CDR3 extends over 12 amino acids. The full variable domain, rest sourced from reference TRBV28 and TRBJ1-1, is DVKVTQSSRYLVKRTGEKVFLECVQDMDHENMFWYRQDPGLGLRLIYFSYDVKMKEKGDIPEGYSVSREKKERFSLILESASTNQTSMYLCASRTANTEAFFGQGTRLTVV.

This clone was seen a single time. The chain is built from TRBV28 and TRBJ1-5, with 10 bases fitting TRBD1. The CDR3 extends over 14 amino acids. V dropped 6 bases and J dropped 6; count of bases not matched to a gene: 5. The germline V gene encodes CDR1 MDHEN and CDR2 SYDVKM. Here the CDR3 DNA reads TGTGCCAGCAGCCAGGGACAGGGGATTCAGCCCCAGCATTTT. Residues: CASSQGQGIQPQHF. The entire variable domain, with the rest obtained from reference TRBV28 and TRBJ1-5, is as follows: DVKVTQSSRYLVKRTGEKVFLECVQDMDHENMFWYRQDPGLGLRLIYFSYDVKMKEKGDIPEGYSVSREKKERFSLILESASTNQTSMYLCASSQGQGIQPQHFGDGTRLSIL.

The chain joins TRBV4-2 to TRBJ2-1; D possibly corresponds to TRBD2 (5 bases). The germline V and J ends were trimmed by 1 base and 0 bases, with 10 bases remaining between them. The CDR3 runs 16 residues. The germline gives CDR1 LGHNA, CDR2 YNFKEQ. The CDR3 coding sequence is TGTGCCAGCAGCCAAGGGGGAGCCAGCTCCTACAATGAGCAGTTCTTC. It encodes CASSQGGASSYNEQFF.

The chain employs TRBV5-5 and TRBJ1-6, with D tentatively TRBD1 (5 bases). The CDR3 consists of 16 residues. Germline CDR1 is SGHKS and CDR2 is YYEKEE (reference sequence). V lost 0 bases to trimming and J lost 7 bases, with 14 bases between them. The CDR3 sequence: CASSLAHQGINSPLHF. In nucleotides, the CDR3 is TGTGCCAGCAGCTTGGCCCATCAGGGTATAAATTCACCCCTCCACTTT.

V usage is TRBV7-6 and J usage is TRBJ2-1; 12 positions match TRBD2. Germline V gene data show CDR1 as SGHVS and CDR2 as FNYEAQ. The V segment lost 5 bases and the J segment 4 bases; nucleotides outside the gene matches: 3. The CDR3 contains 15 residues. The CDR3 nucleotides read TGTGCCAGCAGCATCGGACTAGCGGGGTACAATGAGCAGTTCTTC. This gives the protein CASSIGLAGYNEQFF. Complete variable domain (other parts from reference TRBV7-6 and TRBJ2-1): GAGVSQSPRYKVTKRGQDVALRCDPISGHVSLYWYRQALGQGPEFLTYFNYEAQQDKSGLPNDRFSAERPEGSISTLTIQRTEQRDSAMYRCASSIGLAGYNEQFFGPGTRLTVL.

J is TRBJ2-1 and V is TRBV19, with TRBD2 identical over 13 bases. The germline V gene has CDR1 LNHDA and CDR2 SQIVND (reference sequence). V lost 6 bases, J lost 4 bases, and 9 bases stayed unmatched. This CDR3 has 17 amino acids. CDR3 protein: CASSLPGLAGVYNEQFF. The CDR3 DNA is TGTGCCAGTAGCCTGCCCGGACTAGCGGGGGTGTACAATGAGCAGTTCTTC.

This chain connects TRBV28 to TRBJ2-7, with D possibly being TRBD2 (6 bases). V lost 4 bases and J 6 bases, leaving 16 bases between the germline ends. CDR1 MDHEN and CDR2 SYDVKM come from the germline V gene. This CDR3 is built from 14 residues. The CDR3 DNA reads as TGTGCCAGCAGTTCCATCCGGGACTCGGGCGAGCAGTACTTC. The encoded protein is CASSSIRDSGEQYF.

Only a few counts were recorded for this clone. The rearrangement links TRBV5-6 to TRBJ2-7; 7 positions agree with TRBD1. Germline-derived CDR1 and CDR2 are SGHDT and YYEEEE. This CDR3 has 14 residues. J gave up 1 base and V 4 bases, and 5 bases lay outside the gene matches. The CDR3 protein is CASSRGQRSYEQYF. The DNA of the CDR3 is TGTGCCAGCAGCAGGGGACAGAGATCCTACGAGCAGTACTTC.

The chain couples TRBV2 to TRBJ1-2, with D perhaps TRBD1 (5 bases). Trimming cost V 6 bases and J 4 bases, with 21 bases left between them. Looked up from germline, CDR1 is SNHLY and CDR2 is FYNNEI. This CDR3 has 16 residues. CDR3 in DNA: TGTGCCAGCAGGCGGTCCTCAGGGATTGTTAGCTATGGCTACACCTTC. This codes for CASRRSSGIVSYGYTF.

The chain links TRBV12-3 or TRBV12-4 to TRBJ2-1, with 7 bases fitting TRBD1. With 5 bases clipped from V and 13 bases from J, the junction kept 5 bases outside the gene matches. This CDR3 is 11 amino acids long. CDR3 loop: CASSRRQGQFF. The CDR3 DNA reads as TGTGCCAGCAGTCGCAGACAGGGCCAGTTCTTC.

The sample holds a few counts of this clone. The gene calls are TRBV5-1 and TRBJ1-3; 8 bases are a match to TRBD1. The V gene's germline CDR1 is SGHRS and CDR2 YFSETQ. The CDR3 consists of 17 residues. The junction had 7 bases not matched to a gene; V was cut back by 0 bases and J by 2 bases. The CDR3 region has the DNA TGCGCCAGCAGCTTGGGGGGCTGGACAGGGACTGGAAACACCATATATTTT. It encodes CASSLGGWTGTGNTIYF.

The CDR3 DNA follows: TGCAGTGCTAGTTACCTAGGTAGCTACGAGCAGTACTTC. Translation: CSASYLGSYEQYF. The chain combines TRBV20-1 with TRBJ2-7; D remains ambiguous. CDR1 DFQATT and CDR2 SNEGSKA come from the germline V gene (reference sequence). CDR3 length: 13 amino acids. V lost 3 bases and J 3 bases, leaving 12 bases between the germline ends.

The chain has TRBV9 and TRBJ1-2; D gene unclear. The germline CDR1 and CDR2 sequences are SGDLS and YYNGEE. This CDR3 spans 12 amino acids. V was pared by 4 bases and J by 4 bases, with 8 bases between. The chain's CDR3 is CASSPLRYGYTF. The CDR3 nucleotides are TGTGCCAGCAGCCCACTCCGCTATGGCTACACCTTC.

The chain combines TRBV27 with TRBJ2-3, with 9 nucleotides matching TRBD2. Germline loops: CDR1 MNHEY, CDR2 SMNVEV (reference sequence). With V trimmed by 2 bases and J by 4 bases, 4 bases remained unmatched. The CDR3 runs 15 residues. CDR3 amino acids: CASSLGGRGADTQYF. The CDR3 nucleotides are TGTGCCAGCAGTTTAGGCGGGAGGGGGGCAGATACGCAGTATTTT.

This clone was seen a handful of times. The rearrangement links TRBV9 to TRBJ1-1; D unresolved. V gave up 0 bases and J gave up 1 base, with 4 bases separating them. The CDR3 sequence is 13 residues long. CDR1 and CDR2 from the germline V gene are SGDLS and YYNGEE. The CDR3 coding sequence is TGTGCCAGCAGCGTAGCTCCGAACACTGAAGCTTTCTTT. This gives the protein CASSVAPNTEAFF.

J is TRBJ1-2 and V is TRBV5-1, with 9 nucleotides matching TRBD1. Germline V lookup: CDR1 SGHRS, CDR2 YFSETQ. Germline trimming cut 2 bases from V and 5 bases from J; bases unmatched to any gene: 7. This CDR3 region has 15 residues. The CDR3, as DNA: TGCGCCAGCAGCTTACCGGGACAGGGAACGTATGGCTACACCTTC. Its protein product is CASSLPGQGTYGYTF.

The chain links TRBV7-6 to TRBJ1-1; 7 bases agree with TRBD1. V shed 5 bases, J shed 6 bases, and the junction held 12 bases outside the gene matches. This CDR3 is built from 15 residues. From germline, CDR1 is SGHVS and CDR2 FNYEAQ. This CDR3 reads CASSMMGQSIAEAFF. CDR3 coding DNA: TGTGCCAGCAGCATGATGGGACAGTCTATCGCTGAAGCTTTCTTT.

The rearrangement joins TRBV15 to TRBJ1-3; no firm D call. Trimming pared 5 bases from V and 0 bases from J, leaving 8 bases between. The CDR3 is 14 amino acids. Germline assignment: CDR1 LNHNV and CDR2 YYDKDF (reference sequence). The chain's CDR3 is CATSRGSSGNTIYF. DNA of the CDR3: TGTGCCACCAGCCGAGGGAGCTCTGGAAACACCATATATTTT.

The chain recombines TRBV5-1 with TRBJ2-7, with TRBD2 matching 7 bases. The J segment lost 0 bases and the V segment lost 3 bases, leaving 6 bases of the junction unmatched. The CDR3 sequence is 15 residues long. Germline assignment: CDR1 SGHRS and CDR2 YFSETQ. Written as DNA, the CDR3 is TGCGCCAGCAGCTCCTGGACTAGAGGCTCCTACGAGCAGTACTTC. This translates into CASSSWTRGSYEQYF.

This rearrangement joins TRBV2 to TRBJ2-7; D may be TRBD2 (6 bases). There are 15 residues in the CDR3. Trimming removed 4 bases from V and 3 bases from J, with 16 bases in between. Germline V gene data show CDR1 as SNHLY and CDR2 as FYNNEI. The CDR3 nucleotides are TGTGCCAGCAGTGTCAGCGGGTCATGGATCTACGAGCAGTACTTC. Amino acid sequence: CASSVSGSWIYEQYF.